The 14 T cell receptor beta chains in this list originate from one sample, sequenced in a study of monozygotic twins with inflammatory bowel disease. After re-calling the 5' RACE reads, TCRdb lists one entry per CDR3 protein, DNA absent. The sample table sets out about 380,000 distinct CDR3 sequences. Sequencing used blood. These TCRs come from a human donor with ulcerative colitis or Crohn's disease, or a healthy co-twin of an affected twin (not recorded which).

The rearrangement links TRBV6-1 to TRBJ2-7; the D gene TCRdb calls, TRBD1, cannot be checked with no DNA. The CDR3 totals 15 residues. The germline V gene has CDR1 MNHNS and CDR2 SASEGT. This chain's CDR3 is CASRPRTGLSYEQYF.

The genes are TRBV20-1 and TRBJ1-5; absent DNA, TCRdb's TRBD1 call cannot be checked. This CDR3 has 17 amino acids. The germline V gene has CDR1 DFQATT and CDR2 SNEGSKA (reference sequence). CDR3 residues: CSAREGRGRGGNQPQHF.

The chain joins TRBV5-1 to TRBJ2-7; checking the TCRdb D call of TRBD1 is not possible without DNA. Germline V CDR1 and CDR2: SGHRS, YFSETQ. The length of the CDR3 is 12 residues. This chain's CDR3 is CASSLVRDAWYF.

The rearrangement joins TRBV30 to TRBJ1-4. This CDR3 contains 14 residues. Germline V CDR1 and CDR2: GTSNPN, SVGIG (reference sequence). CDR3 residues: CAWSRLTTNEKLFF.

This rearrangement joins TRBV7-3 to TRBJ2-1. Germline assignment: CDR1 SGHTA and CDR2 FQGTGA. The CDR3 is 15 residues long. CDR3 region: CASSLTGNGNNEQFF. Full variable domain (outside the CDR3, taken from reference TRBV7-3 and TRBJ2-1): GAGVSQTPSNKVTEKGKYVELRCDPISGHTALYWYRQSLGQGPEFLIYFQGTGAADDSGLPNDRFFAVRPEGSVSTLKIQRTERGDSAVYLCASSLTGNGNNEQFFGPGTRLTVL.

CDR3: CSARDWGTGSASYNEQFF. This chain uses TRBV20-1 with TRBJ2-1; TCRdb names TRBD1, which stays unverified in the absence of DNA. CDR3 length: 18 amino acids. Germline CDR1 and CDR2: DFQATT and SNEGSKA (reference sequence).

The chain has TRBV12-3 or TRBV12-4 and TRBJ1-1; without DNA, the TCRdb call of TRBD1 cannot be checked. This CDR3 is built from 15 residues. The CDR3 sequence: CASNPGQGADTEAFF.

This rearrangement joins TRBV4-3 to TRBJ2-1. The germline CDR1 and CDR2 sequences are LGHNA and YSLEER. This CDR3 has 14 residues. CDR3 amino acids: CASSRERSYNEQFF.

V usage is TRBV11-3 and J usage is TRBJ2-2; no DNA is available, so the TRBD1 call from TCRdb remains unchecked. This CDR3 is built from 16 residues. Germline V gene lookup returns CDR1 SGHNT and CDR2 YENEEA. The CDR3 sequence: CASRSGGHGITGELFF.

V gene TRBV11-1 combines with J gene TRBJ2-7; as DNA is missing, the TRBD2 call by TCRdb cannot be tested. Germline CDR1 and CDR2: SGHAT and FQDESV (reference sequence). This CDR3 is built from 18 residues. The CDR3 here is CASSPAEGLAADSYEQYF.

This chain's CDR3 is CASTPNPIGAYEQYF. The chain is built from TRBV12-3 or TRBV12-4 and TRBJ2-7; TCRdb proposes TRBD1, but this gene call is untestable without DNA. CDR3 size: 15 residues.

The chain is built from TRBV11-2 and TRBJ2-5. This CDR3 is 15 amino acids long. Germline V gene lookup returns CDR1 SGHAT and CDR2 FQNNGV. CDR3 loop: CASSLGFQSQETQYF. Variable domain in full (rest from reference TRBV11-2 and TRBJ2-5): EAGVAQSPRYKIIEKRQSVAFWCNPISGHATLYWYQQILGQGPKLLIQFQNNGVVDDSQLPKDRFSAERLKGVDSTLKIQPAKLEDSAVYLCASSLGFQSQETQYFGPGTRLLVL.

This chain links TRBV14 with TRBJ1-1. The germline V gene has CDR1 SGHDN and CDR2 FVKESK. The CDR3 consists of 15 residues. CDR3 region: CASSLDRRMNTEAFF.

The rearrangement joins TRBV11-2 to TRBJ1-5; TCRdb's D call of TRBD1 is untestable without DNA. The CDR3 covers 16 residues. Germline V CDR1 and CDR2: SGHAT, FQNNGV. CDR3 residues: CASSPGRSLRNQPQHF.